What follows are 20 T cell receptor beta chains derived from one specimen sequenced in a study of neurological immune-mediated disorders. TCRdb re-called the 5' RACE reads through MiXCR, storing one row per CDR3 protein. The sample yields roughly 25,000 distinct CDR3 sequences, under 8.5% seen once. Material: PBMCs. These receptors were collected from a woman between 35 and 50 years old in good health.

This clonotype is deemed medium-sized. The chain uses TRBV2 and TRBJ2-1, with 10 bases matching TRBD1. Germline V gene lookup returns CDR1 SNHLY and CDR2 FYNNEI. The ends lost 0 bases at V and 14 bases at J; junction bases unmatched: 7. The CDR3 length is 14 residues. The DNA for the CDR3 is TGTGCCAGCAGTGAAGCGCTTCAGGGGACAGGGGAGTTCTTC. Amino acids: CASSEALQGTGEFF.

The chain employs TRBV7-2 and TRBJ1-2; 7 bases map to TRBD1. Germline V gives CDR1 SGHTA, CDR2 FQGNSA. The V and J ends lost 1 base and 4 bases, in that order; junction bases with no gene match: 6. The CDR3 contains 15 residues. The CDR3, as DNA: TGTGCCAGCAGCTTAGGGGACAGCACAGTCTATGGCTACACCTTC. Translating gives CASSLGDSTVYGYTF.

This clonotype has at least ten counts. The rearrangement links TRBV20-1 to TRBJ2-5; 11 bases line up with TRBD2. Germline-derived CDR1 and CDR2 are DFQATT and SNEGSKA (reference sequence). The CDR3 totals 14 residues. V was pared by 5 bases and J by 5 bases, with 7 bases of the junction left unmatched. CDR3 loop: CSAFLTSGMETQYF. The CDR3 DNA reads as TGCAGTGCTTTTCTGACTAGCGGGATGGAGACCCAGTACTTC.

This clonotype was picked up a small number of times. The chain joins TRBV19 to TRBJ2-1, with D uncertain. The CDR3 has 15 amino acids. CDR1 LNHDA and CDR2 SQIVND come from the germline V gene (reference sequence). Trimming shortened V by 0 bases and J by 6 bases, and 12 bases separated the two germline ends. The chain's CDR3 is CASSIDRTKFNEQFF. For the CDR3, the DNA is TGTGCCAGTAGTATAGATCGAACCAAATTCAATGAGCAGTTCTTC.

This clonotype showed up many times. The rearrangement joins TRBV20-1 to TRBJ2-7; 11 bases are a match to TRBD1. The CDR3 is 17 residues long. V trimming: 1 base; J trimming: 5 bases; junction bases outside the gene matches: 13. CDR1 is DFQATT and CDR2 is SNEGSKA in the germline V gene (reference sequence). The CDR3 here is CSARVTTRDRGEDEQYF. The CDR3 bases are TGCAGTGCTAGAGTAACTACCCGGGACAGGGGGGAAGACGAGCAGTACTTC.

At least ten counts were recorded for this clonotype. The V and J genes are TRBV15 and TRBJ1-2; 8 bases line up with TRBD1. There are 16 residues in the CDR3. CDR1 and CDR2 from the germline V gene are LNHNV and YYDKDF (reference sequence). Trimming removed 0 bases from V and 8 bases from J; junction bases left unmatched: 11. In DNA form, the CDR3 reads TGTGCCACCAGCAGAGATTCCCTCGACAGGGGAGGCGGCTACACCTTC. This codes for CATSRDSLDRGGGYTF. Full variable domain (remainder filled in from reference TRBV15 and TRBJ1-2): DAMVIQNPRYQVTQFGKPVTLSCSQTLNHNVMYWYQQKSSQAPKLLFHYYDKDFNNEADTPDNFQSRRPNTSFCFLDIRSPGLGDTAMYLCATSRDSLDRGGGYTFGSGTRLTVV.

This clonotype was seen repeatedly, ten times or more. The CDR3 region is CASSGPGTGGVTGELFF. CDR3 sequence (DNA): TGTGCCAGTAGTGGGCCCGGGACAGGGGGCGTCACCGGGGAGCTGTTTTTT. The V gene is TRBV19, the J gene TRBJ2-2, with 12 bases matching TRBD1. The junction had 8 bases not matched to a gene; V was cut back by 5 bases and J by 4 bases. This CDR3 contains 17 residues. Germline V gene data show CDR1 as LNHDA and CDR2 as SQIVND (reference sequence).

This clonotype was detected ten times or more. V and J are TRBV5-1 and TRBJ2-2; 7 bases are shared with TRBD1. The V segment lost 4 bases and the J segment 3 bases; nucleotides outside the gene matches: 6. CDR1 SGHRS and CDR2 YFSETQ come from the germline V gene. This CDR3 comprises 15 residues. CDR3 sequence (DNA): TGCGCCAGCAGCCCCGGGACAGAATACACCGGGGAGCTGTTTTTT. It translates to CASSPGTEYTGELFF.

This clonotype was seen repeatedly, ten times or more. The genes are TRBV2 and TRBJ2-3; unclear D gene. Trimming removed 7 bases from V and 0 bases from J, with 11 bases in between. Germline assignment: CDR1 SNHLY and CDR2 FYNNEI. The CDR3 length is 14 residues. CDR3 nucleotides: TGTGCCAGCAACCGGGTCCCTAGCACAGATACGCAGTATTTT. Amino acid sequence: CASNRVPSTDTQYF.

This clonotype was found many times. J is TRBJ2-2 and V is TRBV5-1; D unresolved. The germline V and J ends were trimmed by 0 bases and 6 bases, with 12 bases remaining between them. CDR1 is SGHRS, CDR2 YFSETQ, per germline. This CDR3 is built from 15 residues. The CDR3 reads CASSLVQSSAGELFF. The CDR3 DNA reads as TGCGCCAGCAGCTTGGTACAGTCTTCAGCCGGGGAGCTGTTTTTT.

This clonotype has ten or more counts. The chain recombines TRBV7-2 with TRBJ2-7; 8 bases map to TRBD1. The germline CDR1 and CDR2 sequences are SGHTA and FQGNSA. The CDR3 contains 14 residues. J gave up 3 bases and V 5 bases, and 6 bases lay outside the gene matches. The CDR3 loop reads CASSTGTGNYEQYF. CDR3 bases: TGTGCCAGCAGCACCGGGACAGGAAACTACGAGCAGTACTTC. The full variable domain, with the rest looked up from reference TRBV7-2 and TRBJ2-7, is GAGVSQSPSNKVTEKGKDVELRCDPISGHTALYWYRQSLGQGLEFLIYFQGNSAPDKSGLPSDRFSAERTGGSVSTLTIQRTQQEDSAVYLCASSTGTGNYEQYFGPGTRLTVT.

This clonotype was counted many times. The chain uses TRBV3-1 and TRBJ1-1; a possible D gene is TRBD1 (6 bases). Trimming cost V 4 bases and J 1 base, with 13 bases left between them. Germline-derived CDR1 and CDR2 are LGHDT and YNNKEL (reference sequence). This CDR3 spans 15 amino acids. CDR3 loop: CASSLLTGGNTEAFF. As DNA, the CDR3 is TGTGCCAGCAGCCTCTTGACAGGCGGGAACACTGAAGCTTTCTTT. The full variable domain, rest sourced from reference TRBV3-1 and TRBJ1-1, is DTAVSQTPKYLVTQMGNDKSIKCEQNLGHDTMYWYKQDSKKFLKIMFSYNNKELIINETVPNRFSPKSPDKAHLNLHINSLELGDSAVYFCASSLLTGGNTEAFFGQGTRLTVV.

This clonotype was counted many times. The chain combines TRBV7-2 with TRBJ2-7; TRBD2 matches 8 bases. J was trimmed by 6 bases and V by 4 bases; bases with no gene match: 11. Germline CDR1 reads SGHTA; CDR2 reads FQGNSA. This CDR3 comprises 15 residues. As DNA, the CDR3 is TGTGCCAGCAGCTCCCGAGCGGGAGATCGTTTCGAGCAGTACTTC. Its protein product is CASSSRAGDRFEQYF.

This clonotype was seen at least ten times. The rearrangement links TRBV10-2 to TRBJ2-1; 10 bases match TRBD1. CDR1 and CDR2 from the germline V gene are WSHSY and SAAADI. The ends lost 7 bases at V and 4 bases at J; junction bases unmatched: 10. The CDR3 contains 16 residues. The CDR3 protein is CASKTGQGYEYNEQFF. The CDR3, as DNA: TGCGCCAGCAAGACGGGACAGGGGTACGAATACAATGAGCAGTTCTTC.

Sample share makes this clonotype medium-sized. V and J are TRBV9 and TRBJ2-5; 8 bases line up with TRBD2. The CDR3 loop spans 16 amino acids. Germline lookup yields CDR1 SGDLS and CDR2 YYNGEE. The junction had 6 bases not matched to a gene; V was cut back by 0 bases and J by 2 bases. CDR3 in DNA: TGTGCCAGCAGCGTAGCTGGATTAGCGGGGCAAGAGACCCAGTACTTC. It encodes CASSVAGLAGQETQYF.

This clonotype was detected ten times or more. The genes are TRBV30 and TRBJ2-2; maybe TRBD1 (6 bases). V was trimmed by 4 bases and J by 1 base, leaving 7 bases between them. This CDR3 contains 13 residues. Germline V gene lookup returns CDR1 GTSNPN and CDR2 SVGIG (reference sequence). The chain's CDR3 is CAWNRENTGELFF. The CDR3 region has the DNA TGTGCCTGGAACAGGGAGAACACCGGGGAGCTGTTTTTT.

In this sample, this clonotype turned up many times. The chain links TRBV5-1 to TRBJ2-2; 10 nucleotides agree with TRBD1. From germline, CDR1 is SGHRS and CDR2 YFSETQ. J was trimmed by 3 bases and V by 0 bases; bases with no gene match: 2. The CDR3 is made up of 16 amino acids. The DNA of the CDR3 is TGCGCCAGCAGCTTGGATGGGACAGGGGACACCGGGGAGCTGTTTTTT. Amino acids: CASSLDGTGDTGELFF.

This clonotype showed up many times. This chain connects TRBV19 to TRBJ2-1; the match to TRBD2 covers 7 bases. Per germline, CDR1 LNHDA and CDR2 SQIVND (reference sequence). V lost 5 bases, J lost 0 bases, and 7 bases stayed unmatched. The CDR3 has 16 residues. CDR3 protein: CASSARRGDSYNEQFF. CDR3 in DNA: TGTGCCAGTAGTGCAAGACGGGGGGACTCCTACAATGAGCAGTTCTTC.

This clonotype was recorded at least ten times. The chain has TRBV7-2 and TRBJ2-3; 9 bases are a match to TRBD2. The CDR3 sequence is 15 residues long. Germline loops: CDR1 SGHTA, CDR2 FQGNSA. V was clipped by 1 base and J by 5 bases; unmatched bases: 4. In nucleotides, the CDR3 is TGTGCCAGCAGCTTAGAGGCGGGAGGGGTAGATACGCAGTATTTT. It yields the protein CASSLEAGGVDTQYF. The variable domain in full, completed from reference TRBV7-2 and TRBJ2-3, reads GAGVSQSPSNKVTEKGKDVELRCDPISGHTALYWYRQSLGQGLEFLIYFQGNSAPDKSGLPSDRFSAERTGGSVSTLTIQRTQQEDSAVYLCASSLEAGGVDTQYFGPGTRLTVL.

A few counts support this clonotype. One base away lies a much larger clone, so this may be a sequencing read error. The chain has TRBV25-1 and TRBJ2-1, with 7 bases matching TRBD1. The V gene end was trimmed by 3 bases and the J gene end by 4 bases; junction bases not matched to a gene: 12. CDR1 and CDR2 from the germline V gene are MGHDK and SYGVNS. This CDR3 comprises 17 residues. The CDR3 DNA sequence: TGTGCCAGCAGTGACAAATCGACAGGGTGGGTGTACAATGAGCAGTTCTTC. It specifies CASSDKSTGWVYNEQFF.